This TCR beta chain comes out of a study of blood T cell repertoires in COVID-19. V shed 4 bases and J shed 0 bases, with 16 bases lying between them. The CDR3 is 18 amino acids. CDR1 and CDR2 (germline): MNHNS, SASEGT. The method was immunoSEQ multiplex PCR; TCRdb's version includes in-frame clones alone and lacks a portion of them. The sample has just under 95,000 clones, about 80% seen once; the top ten hold around 20%. Material: peripheral blood. The V and J genes are TRBV6-1 and TRBJ1-6; D is possibly TRBD1 (5 bases). This TCR was sampled from a human donor in a cohort sampled during active COVID-19. The chain's CDR3 is CASSVGHDPSSYNSPLHF. The CDR3 coding sequence is TGTGCCAGCAGTGTAGGACACGACCCAAGCTCCTATAATTCACCCCTCCACTTT.